Presented here are 10 T cell receptor beta chains from one specimen sequenced in a study of siplizumab effects on memory and regulatory T cells. The table came from immunoSEQ multiplex PCR; TCRdb's copy has only in-frame clones and leaves some out. Of 100,000 or so clones listed, roughly 91% are singletons. Sample: CD4+ T cells sorted from blood. These receptors were obtained from a human donor in good health.

This sequence joins TRBV11-3 and TRBJ1-1; maybe TRBD1 (5 bases). The V end lost 0 bases, the J end lost 10 bases, and 12 bases lay between the germline ends. CDR1 and CDR2 from the germline V gene are SGHNT and YENEEA. CDR3 length: 13 residues. As DNA, the CDR3 is TGTGCCAGCAGCTTAGATGTGGCCGGGACAGCTTTCTTT. It codes for CASSLDVAGTAFF.

The chain uses TRBV19 and TRBJ2-1, with TRBD2 as a possible D gene (7 bases). The V and J ends lost 8 bases and 7 bases respectively, with 18 bases between them. The germline CDR1 and CDR2 sequences are LNHDA and SQIVND (reference sequence). CDR3 length: 14 residues. CDR3 DNA sequence: TGTGCCAGTTCCGCTAGGGGGGGGCGAAATGAGCAGTTCTTC. This gives the protein CASSARGGRNEQFF.

This chain connects TRBV20-1 to TRBJ1-2, with D possibly TRBD1 on 5 matching bases. The germline CDR1 and CDR2 sequences are DFQATT and SNEGSKA (reference sequence). The CDR3 consists of 11 residues. V was trimmed by 6 bases and J by 3 bases, leaving 8 bases between them. CDR3 bases: TGCAGTGCAGGGGCGGACTATGGCTACACCTTC. Protein: CSAGADYGYTF.

V and J are TRBV5-1 and TRBJ2-2; unclear D gene. Per germline, CDR1 SGHRS and CDR2 YFSETQ. This CDR3 has 15 amino acids. Trimming removed 3 bases from V and 3 bases from J, with 12 bases in between. The CDR3 loop reads CASSSKGFDTGELFF. In nucleotides, the CDR3 is TGCGCCAGCAGCTCCAAGGGTTTTGACACCGGGGAGCTGTTTTTT.

The J gene is TRBJ2-2, the V gene TRBV4-2, with 12 bases identical to TRBD2. In germline, CDR1 is LGHNA, CDR2 YNFKEQ. The CDR3 sequence is 18 residues long. Trimming removed 2 bases from V and 3 bases from J; junction bases left unmatched: 7. The CDR3 is CASSQRGLAGGDTGELFF. DNA of the CDR3: TGTGCCAGCAGCCAAAGGGGGCTAGCGGGAGGGGACACCGGGGAGCTGTTTTTT.

This sequence joins TRBV11-3 and TRBJ1-1; 7 nucleotides match TRBD1. Germline V gives CDR1 SGHNT, CDR2 YENEEA. The CDR3 spans 15 residues. Unmatched junction bases numbered 6, after V lost 5 bases and J lost 0 bases. The CDR3 is CASSTRGQLNTEAFF. The DNA for the CDR3 is TGTGCCAGCAGCACGAGGGGACAGCTGAACACTGAAGCTTTCTTT.

This rearrangement joins TRBV5-1 to TRBJ2-2; a possible D gene is TRBD1 (5 bases). Trimming removed 1 base from V and 5 bases from J, with 9 bases in between. The CDR3 has 14 amino acids. Germline V lookup: CDR1 SGHRS, CDR2 YFSETQ. The CDR3 protein is CASSLRGLTGELFF. The CDR3 bases are TGCGCCAGCAGCTTGAGGGGTTTGACCGGGGAGCTGTTTTTT.

The J gene is TRBJ1-1, the V gene TRBV14; D not certain. The CDR3 has 14 residues. Germline V gene lookup returns CDR1 SGHDN and CDR2 FVKESK. V gave up 0 bases and J gave up 4 bases, with 9 bases separating them. The CDR3 DNA is TGTGCCAGCAGCCAAGACCGATGGGGCACTGAAGCTTTCTTT. This translates into CASSQDRWGTEAFF.

The genes are TRBV4-1 and TRBJ1-2; the D gene is possibly TRBD1 (5 bases). Germline loops: CDR1 MGHRA, CDR2 YSYEKL. CDR3 length equals 14 residues. V was clipped by 4 bases and J by 3 bases, with 12 bases between them. CDR3 DNA: TGCGCCAGCAGCCGGCTTGTGGGGGACTATGGCTACACCTTC. Its translation: CASSRLVGDYGYTF.

The rearrangement uses TRBV9 and TRBJ2-5; perhaps TRBD2 as D (6 bases). The CDR3 runs to 14 residues. Per the germline V gene, CDR1 is SGDLS and CDR2 is YYNGEE. The V gene lost 3 bases and the J gene lost 9 bases, with 18 bases spanning the gap. CDR3 sequence (DNA): TGTGCCAGCAGCGCCGGACACTCCTGGGGGGCCCAGTACTTC. It codes for CASSAGHSWGAQYF.